The text below deals with one T cell receptor beta chain. As yet, its antigen is unknown. This entry comes from a study of blood T cells in healthy people across ages. Study conclusions and caveats: The unsorted PBMCs prevented any conclusive comparison of naive versus antigen-experienced cells.

Trimming took off 6 bases at V and 4 bases at J, with 15 bases between the two ends. CDR1 is SEHNR, CDR2 FQNEAQ, per germline (reference sequence). The CDR3 is 15 residues long. Roughly 10 milliliters of peripheral blood were drawn from each donor into EDTA-treated tubes. Next came a second PCR, run for roughly 6 to 11 cycles, which used a sample-barcoded 5' primer along with a J-beta primer mix. Each sample provided no less than 2.5 million CDR3-containing paired-end reads. TCRdb recomputed calls from the 5' RACE reads with MiXCR, one row per CDR3 protein. This table has 450,000 to 700,000 distinct CDR3 sequences, about 25% appearing once.

The sequenced sample was blood. The chain links TRBV7-9 to TRBJ2-2, with D perhaps being TRBD1 or TRBD2 (6 bases each). The origin of this receptor is a woman between 65 and 79 years old in good health. CDR3 amino acids: CASRPDRRATGELFF. In nucleotides, the CDR3 is TGTGCCAGCAGGCCCGACAGGAGGGCCACCGGGGAGCTGTTTTTT.